The T cell receptor beta chain under discussion was sequenced for a study of T-cell reconstitution after alpha-beta-depleted transplantation in children. Unique molecular identifiers tagged the TCRbeta library. Using its own MiXCR run on the PCR reads, TCRdb lists one record per CDR3 protein. The sample holds about 110,000 distinct CDR3 sequences, 10% seen once. This clonotype was counted at least ten times. Trimming removed 0 bases from V and 7 bases from J, with 7 bases in between. The CDR3 runs to 11 residues. Germline-derived CDR1 and CDR2 are SQVTM and ANQGSEA. V gene TRBV29-1 combines with J gene TRBJ2-7; no reliable D call. The material sequenced was PBMCs from the stem cell graft donor, taken from the stem cell graft. This clonotype originated in a human donor who donated a stem cell graft to a child with acute lymphoblastic leukemia. This chain's CDR3 is CSVEEQQEQYF. DNA for the CDR3: TGCAGCGTTGAAGAGCAGCAAGAGCAGTACTTC.